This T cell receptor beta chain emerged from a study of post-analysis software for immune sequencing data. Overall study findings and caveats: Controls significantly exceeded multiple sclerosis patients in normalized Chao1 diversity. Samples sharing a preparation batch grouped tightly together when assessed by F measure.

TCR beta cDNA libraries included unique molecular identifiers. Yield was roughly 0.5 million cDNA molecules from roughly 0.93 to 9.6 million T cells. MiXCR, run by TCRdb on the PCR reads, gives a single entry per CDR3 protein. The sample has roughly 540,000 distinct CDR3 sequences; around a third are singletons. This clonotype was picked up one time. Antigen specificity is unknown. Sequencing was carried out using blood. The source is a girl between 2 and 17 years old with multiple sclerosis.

The CDR3 loop is CATRGAGTQETQYF. CDR3 coding DNA: TGTGCCACCAGGGGTGCAGGGACTCAAGAGACCCAGTACTTC. The chain couples TRBV24-1 to TRBJ2-5; D is possibly TRBD2 (6 bases). The CDR3 length is 14 residues. Deletions cut 7 bases from V and 2 bases from J, with 13 bases between. The germline CDR1 and CDR2 sequences are KGHDR and SFDVKD.